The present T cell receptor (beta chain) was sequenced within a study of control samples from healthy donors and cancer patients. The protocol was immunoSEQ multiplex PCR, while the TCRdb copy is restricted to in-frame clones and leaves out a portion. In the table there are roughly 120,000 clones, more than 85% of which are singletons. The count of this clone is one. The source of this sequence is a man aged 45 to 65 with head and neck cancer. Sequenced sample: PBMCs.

The CDR3 DNA reads TGTGCCAGCAGCCCTGTCGGGGACTACCTAAATACGCAGTATTTT. As protein: CASSPVGDYLNTQYF. This chain uses TRBV7-2 with TRBJ2-3, with 7 bases fitting TRBD2. Germline V CDR1 and CDR2: SGHTA, FQGNSA. The CDR3 has 15 residues. J lost 7 bases, V lost 5 bases, and 12 bases had no gene match.